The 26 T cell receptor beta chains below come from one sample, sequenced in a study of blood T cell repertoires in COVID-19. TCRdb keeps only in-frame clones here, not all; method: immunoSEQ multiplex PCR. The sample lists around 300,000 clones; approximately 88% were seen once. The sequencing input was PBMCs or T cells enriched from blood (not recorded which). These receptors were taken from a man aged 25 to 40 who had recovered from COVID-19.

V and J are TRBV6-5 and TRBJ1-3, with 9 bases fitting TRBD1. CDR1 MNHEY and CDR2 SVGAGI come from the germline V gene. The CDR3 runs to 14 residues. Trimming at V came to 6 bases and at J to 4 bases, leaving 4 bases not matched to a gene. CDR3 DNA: TGTGCCAGCAGCGGGACAGGGACAGGAAACACCATATATTTT. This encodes CASSGTGTGNTIYF.

The CDR3 region is CASSFSRLSSGNTIYF. CDR3 nucleotide sequence: TGTGCCAGCAGCTTTTCTCGTCTGAGCTCTGGAAACACCATATATTTT. The chain recombines TRBV11-2 with TRBJ1-3; D is ambiguous. Germline lookup yields CDR1 SGHAT and CDR2 FQNNGV. This CDR3 spans 16 amino acids. The V gene lost 3 bases and the J gene lost 0 bases, with 12 bases spanning the gap. Full variable domain (missing parts from reference TRBV11-2 and TRBJ1-3): EAGVAQSPRYKIIEKRQSVAFWCNPISGHATLYWYQQILGQGPKLLIQFQNNGVVDDSQLPKDRFSAERLKGVDSTLKIQPAKLEDSAVYLCASSFSRLSSGNTIYFGEGSWLTVV.

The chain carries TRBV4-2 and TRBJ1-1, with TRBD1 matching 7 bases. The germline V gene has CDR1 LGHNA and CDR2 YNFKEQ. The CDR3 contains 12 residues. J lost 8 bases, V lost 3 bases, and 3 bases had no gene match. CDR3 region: CASSQGQPEAFF. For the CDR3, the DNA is TGTGCCAGCAGCCAGGGACAGCCCGAAGCTTTCTTT.

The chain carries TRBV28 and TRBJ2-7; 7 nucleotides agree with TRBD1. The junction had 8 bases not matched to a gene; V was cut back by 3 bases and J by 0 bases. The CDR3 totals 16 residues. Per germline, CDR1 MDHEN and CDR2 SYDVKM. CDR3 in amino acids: CASSLTGPLGSYEQYF. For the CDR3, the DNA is TGTGCCAGCAGTTTGACAGGGCCCCTAGGCTCCTACGAGCAGTACTTC.

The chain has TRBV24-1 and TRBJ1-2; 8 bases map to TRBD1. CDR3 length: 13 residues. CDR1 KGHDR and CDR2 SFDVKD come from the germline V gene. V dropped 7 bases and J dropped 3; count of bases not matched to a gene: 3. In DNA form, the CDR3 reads TGTGCCACCAGCGGGACAGGTGACTATGGCTACACCTTC. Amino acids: CATSGTGDYGYTF.

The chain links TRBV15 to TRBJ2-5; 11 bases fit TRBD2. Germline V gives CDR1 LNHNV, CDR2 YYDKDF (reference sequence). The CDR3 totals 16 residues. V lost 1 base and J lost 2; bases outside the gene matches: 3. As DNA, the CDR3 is TGTGCCACCAGCAGAGGGTCTAGCGGGGGGCAAGAGACCCAGTACTTC. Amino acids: CATSRGSSGGQETQYF.

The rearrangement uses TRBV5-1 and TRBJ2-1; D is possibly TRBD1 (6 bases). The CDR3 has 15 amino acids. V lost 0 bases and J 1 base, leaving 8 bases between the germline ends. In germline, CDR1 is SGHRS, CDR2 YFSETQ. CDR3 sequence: CASSLETGSYNEQFF. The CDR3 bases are TGCGCCAGCAGCTTGGAAACAGGGTCCTACAATGAGCAGTTCTTC.

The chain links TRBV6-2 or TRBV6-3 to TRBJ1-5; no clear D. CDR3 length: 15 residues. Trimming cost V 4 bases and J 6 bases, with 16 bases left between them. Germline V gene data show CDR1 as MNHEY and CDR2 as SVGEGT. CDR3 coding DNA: TGTGCCAGCAGTTCCGTAACGGGGTTAGGTCAGCCCCAGCATTTT. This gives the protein CASSSVTGLGQPQHF.

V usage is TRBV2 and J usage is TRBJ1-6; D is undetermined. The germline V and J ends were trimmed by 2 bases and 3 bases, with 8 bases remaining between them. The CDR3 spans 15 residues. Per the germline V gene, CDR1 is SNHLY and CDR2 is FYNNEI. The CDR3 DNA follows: TGTGCCAGCAGTGAAAGGAGACTCTATAATTCACCCCTCCACTTT. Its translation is CASSERRLYNSPLHF.

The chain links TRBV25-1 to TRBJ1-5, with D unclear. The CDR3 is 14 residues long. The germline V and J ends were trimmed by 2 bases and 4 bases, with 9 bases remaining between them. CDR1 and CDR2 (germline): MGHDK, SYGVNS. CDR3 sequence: CASSELQSNQPQHF. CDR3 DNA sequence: TGTGCCAGCAGTGAACTGCAGTCTAATCAGCCCCAGCATTTT.

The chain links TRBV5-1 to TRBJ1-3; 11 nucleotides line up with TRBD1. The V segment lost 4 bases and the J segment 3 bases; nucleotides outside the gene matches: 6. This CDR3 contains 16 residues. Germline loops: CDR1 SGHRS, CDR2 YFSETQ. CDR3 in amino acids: CASSIAGTGGGNTIYF. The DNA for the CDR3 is TGCGCCAGCAGCATCGCCGGGACAGGGGGTGGAAACACCATATATTTT.

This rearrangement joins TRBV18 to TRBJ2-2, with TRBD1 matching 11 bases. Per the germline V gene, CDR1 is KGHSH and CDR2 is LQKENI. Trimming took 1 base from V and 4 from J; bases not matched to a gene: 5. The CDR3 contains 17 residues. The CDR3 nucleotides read TGTGCCAGCTCACCACGGACAGGGGGCACAGTCACCGGGGAGCTGTTTTTT. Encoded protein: CASSPRTGGTVTGELFF. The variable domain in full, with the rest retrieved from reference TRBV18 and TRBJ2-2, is NAGVMQNPRHLVRRRGQEARLRCSPMKGHSHVYWYRQLPEEGLKFMVYLQKENIIDESGMPKERFSAEFPKEGPSILRIQQVVRGDSAAYFCASSPRTGGTVTGELFFGEGSRLTVL.

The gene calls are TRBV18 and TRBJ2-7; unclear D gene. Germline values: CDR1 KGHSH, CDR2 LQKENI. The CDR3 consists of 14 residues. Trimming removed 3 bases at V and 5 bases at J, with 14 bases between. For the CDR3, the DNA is TGTGCCAGCTCACCTGTACGAACCGCGCACGAGCAGTACTTC. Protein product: CASSPVRTAHEQYF.

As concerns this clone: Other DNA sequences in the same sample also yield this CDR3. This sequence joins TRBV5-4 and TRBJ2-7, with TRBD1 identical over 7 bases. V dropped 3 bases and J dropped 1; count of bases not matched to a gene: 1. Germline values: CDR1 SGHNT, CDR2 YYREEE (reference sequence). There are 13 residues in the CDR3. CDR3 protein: CASSWGQSYEQYF. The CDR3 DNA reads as TGTGCCAGCAGCTGGGGACAGTCCTACGAGCAGTACTTC.

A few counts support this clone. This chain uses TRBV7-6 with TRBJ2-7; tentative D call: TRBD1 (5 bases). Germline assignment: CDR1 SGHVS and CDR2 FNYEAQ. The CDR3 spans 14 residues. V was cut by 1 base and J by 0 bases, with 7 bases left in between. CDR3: CASSLDRSSYEQYF. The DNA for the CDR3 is TGTGCCAGCAGCTTAGACAGGTCCTCCTACGAGCAGTACTTC.

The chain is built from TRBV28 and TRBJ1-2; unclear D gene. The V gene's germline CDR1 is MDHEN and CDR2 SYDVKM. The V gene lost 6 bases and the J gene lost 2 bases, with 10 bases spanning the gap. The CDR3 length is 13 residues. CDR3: CASSLSGNYGYTF. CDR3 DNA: TGTGCCAGCAGCCTCTCAGGCAACTATGGCTACACCTTC.

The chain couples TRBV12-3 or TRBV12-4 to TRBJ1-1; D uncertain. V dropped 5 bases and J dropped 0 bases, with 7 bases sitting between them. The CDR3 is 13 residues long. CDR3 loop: CASSRELNTEAFF. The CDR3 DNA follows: TGTGCCAGCAGTAGGGAGTTGAACACTGAAGCTTTCTTT.

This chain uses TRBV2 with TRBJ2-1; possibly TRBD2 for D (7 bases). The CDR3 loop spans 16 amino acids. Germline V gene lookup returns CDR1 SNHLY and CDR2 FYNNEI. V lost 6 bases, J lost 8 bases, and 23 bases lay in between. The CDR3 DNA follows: TGTGCCAGCAGCGCTTGGGGGGGCAGCTTTGGGGATGAGCAGTTCTTC. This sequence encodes CASSAWGGSFGDEQFF.

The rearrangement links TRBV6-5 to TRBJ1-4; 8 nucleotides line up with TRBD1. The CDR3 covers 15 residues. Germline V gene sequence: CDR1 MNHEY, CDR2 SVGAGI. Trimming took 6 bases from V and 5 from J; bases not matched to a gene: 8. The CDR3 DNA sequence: TGTGCCAGCAGCGCAACAGGGGGACACAATGAAAAACTGTTTTTT. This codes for CASSATGGHNEKLFF.

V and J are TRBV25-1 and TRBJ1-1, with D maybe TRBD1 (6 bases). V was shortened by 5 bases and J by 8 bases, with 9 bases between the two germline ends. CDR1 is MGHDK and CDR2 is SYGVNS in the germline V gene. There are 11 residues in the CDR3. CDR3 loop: CASSSGTEAFF. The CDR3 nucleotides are TGTGCCAGCAGTTCCGGGACAGAAGCTTTCTTT.

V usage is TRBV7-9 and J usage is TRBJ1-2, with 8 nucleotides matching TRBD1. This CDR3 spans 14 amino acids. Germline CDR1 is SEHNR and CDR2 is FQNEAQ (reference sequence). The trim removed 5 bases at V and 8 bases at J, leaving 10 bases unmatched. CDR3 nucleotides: TGTGCCAGCAGCGCCAGGGGGCCGCACTCGGGCTACACCTTC. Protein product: CASSARGPHSGYTF.

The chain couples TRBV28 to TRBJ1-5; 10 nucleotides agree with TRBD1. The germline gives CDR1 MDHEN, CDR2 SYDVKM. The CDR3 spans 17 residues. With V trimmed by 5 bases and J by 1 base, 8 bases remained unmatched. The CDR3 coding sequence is TGTGCCAGCAGTCCCTGGACAGGGGGAGAGAGCAATCAGCCCCAGCATTTT. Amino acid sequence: CASSPWTGGESNQPQHF.

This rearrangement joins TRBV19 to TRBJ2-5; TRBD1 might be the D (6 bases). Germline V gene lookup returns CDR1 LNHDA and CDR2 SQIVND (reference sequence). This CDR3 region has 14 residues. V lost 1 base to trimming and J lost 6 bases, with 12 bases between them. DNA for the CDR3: TGTGCCAGTAGTATAGTCGCCAGGGGTCAGACCCAGTACTTC. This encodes CASSIVARGQTQYF.

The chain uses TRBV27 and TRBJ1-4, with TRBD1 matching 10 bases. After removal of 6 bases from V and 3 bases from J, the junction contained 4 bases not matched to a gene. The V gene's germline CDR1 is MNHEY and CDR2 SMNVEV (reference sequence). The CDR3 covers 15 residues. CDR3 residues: CASRGQGRPNEKLFF. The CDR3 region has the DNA TGTGCCAGCAGGGGACAGGGGCGGCCTAATGAAAAACTGTTTTTT.

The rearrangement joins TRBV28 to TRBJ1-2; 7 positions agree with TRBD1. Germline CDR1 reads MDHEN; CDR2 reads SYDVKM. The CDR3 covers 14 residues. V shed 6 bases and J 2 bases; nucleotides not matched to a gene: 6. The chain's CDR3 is CASRIQGGNYGYTF. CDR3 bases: TGTGCCAGCAGAATTCAGGGGGGCAACTATGGCTACACCTTC.

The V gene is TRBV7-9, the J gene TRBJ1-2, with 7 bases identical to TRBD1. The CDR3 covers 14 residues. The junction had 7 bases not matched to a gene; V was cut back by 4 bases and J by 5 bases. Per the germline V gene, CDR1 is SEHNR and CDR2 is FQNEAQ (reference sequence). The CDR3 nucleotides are TGTGCCAGCAGCTATGGGACAGTTAGTTATGGCTACACCTTC. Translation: CASSYGTVSYGYTF.